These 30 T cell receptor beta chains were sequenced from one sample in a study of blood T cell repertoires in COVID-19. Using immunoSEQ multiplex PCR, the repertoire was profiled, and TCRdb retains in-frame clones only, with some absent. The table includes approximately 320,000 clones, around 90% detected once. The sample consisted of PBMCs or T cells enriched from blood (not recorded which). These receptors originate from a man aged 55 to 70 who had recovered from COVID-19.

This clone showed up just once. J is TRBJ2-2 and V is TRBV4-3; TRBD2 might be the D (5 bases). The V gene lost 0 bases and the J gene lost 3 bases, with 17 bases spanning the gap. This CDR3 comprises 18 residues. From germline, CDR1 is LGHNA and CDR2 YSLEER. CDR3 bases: TGCGCCAGCAGCCAAGAAAGAGGGCGCCGAGCTGACACCGGGGAGCTGTTTTTT. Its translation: CASSQERGRRADTGELFF.

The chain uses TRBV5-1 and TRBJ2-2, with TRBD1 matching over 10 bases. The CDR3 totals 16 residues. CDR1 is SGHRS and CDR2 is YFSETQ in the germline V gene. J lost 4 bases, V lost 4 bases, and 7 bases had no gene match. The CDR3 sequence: CASSPRTGGPTGELFF. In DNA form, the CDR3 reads TGCGCCAGCAGCCCGAGGACAGGGGGACCCACCGGGGAGCTGTTTTTT.

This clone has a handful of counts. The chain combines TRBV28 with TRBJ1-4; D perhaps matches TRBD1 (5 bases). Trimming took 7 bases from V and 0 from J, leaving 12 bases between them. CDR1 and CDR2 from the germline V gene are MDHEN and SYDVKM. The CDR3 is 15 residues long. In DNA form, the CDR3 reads TGTGCCAGCAAAACCGCGGGGGCAACTAATGAAAAACTGTTTTTT. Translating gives CASKTAGATNEKLFF. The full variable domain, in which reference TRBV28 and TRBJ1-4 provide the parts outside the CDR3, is DVKVTQSSRYLVKRTGEKVFLECVQDMDHENMFWYRQDPGLGLRLIYFSYDVKMKEKGDIPEGYSVSREKKERFSLILESASTNQTSMYLCASKTAGATNEKLFFGSGTQLSVL.

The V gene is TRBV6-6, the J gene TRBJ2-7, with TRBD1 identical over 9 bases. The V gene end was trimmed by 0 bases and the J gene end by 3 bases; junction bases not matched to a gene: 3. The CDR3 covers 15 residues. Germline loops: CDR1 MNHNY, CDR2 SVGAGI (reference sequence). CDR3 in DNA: TGTGCCAGCAGTTACTCGACAGGGGGGCACTACGAGCAGTACTTC. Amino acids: CASSYSTGGHYEQYF.

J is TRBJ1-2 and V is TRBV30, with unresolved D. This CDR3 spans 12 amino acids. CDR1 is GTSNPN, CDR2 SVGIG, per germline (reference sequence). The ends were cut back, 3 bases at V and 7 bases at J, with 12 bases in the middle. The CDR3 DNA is TGTGCCTGGAGCCGAGGTCTGGGTGGCTACACCTTC. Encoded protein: CAWSRGLGGYTF.

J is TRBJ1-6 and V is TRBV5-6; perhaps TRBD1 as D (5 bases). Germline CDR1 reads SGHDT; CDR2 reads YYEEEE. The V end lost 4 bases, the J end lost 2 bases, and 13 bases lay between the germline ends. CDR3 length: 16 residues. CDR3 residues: CASSNPGLTYNSPLHF. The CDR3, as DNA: TGTGCCAGCAGCAACCCAGGGTTGACCTATAATTCACCCCTCCACTTT.

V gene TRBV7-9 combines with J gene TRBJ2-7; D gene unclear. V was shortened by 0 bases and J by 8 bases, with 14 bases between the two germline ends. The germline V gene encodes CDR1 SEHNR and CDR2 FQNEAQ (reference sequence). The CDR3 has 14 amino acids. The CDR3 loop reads CASSLASDLLKQYF. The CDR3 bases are TGTGCCAGCAGCTTAGCAAGCGACCTGCTCAAGCAGTACTTC. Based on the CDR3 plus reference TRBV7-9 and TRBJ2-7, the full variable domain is DTGVSQNPRHKITKRGQNVTFRCDPISEHNRLYWYRQTLGQGPEFLTYFQNEAQLEKSRLLSDRFSAERPKGSFSTLEIQRTEQGDSAMYLCASSLASDLLKQYFGPGTRLTVT.

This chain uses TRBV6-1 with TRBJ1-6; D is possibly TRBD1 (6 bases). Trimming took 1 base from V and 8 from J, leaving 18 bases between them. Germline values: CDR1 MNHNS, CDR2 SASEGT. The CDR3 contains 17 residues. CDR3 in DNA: TGTGCCAGCAGTGAAGTCTTACCGGGACAAATAGATTCACCCCTCCACTTT. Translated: CASSEVLPGQIDSPLHF.

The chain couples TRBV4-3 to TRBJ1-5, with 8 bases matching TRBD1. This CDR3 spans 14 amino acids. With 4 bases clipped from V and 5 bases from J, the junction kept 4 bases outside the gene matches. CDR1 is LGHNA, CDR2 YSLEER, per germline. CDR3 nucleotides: TGCGCCAGCAGCCGGGGCAGGGGGCATCAGCCCCAGCATTTT. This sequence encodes CASSRGRGHQPQHF.

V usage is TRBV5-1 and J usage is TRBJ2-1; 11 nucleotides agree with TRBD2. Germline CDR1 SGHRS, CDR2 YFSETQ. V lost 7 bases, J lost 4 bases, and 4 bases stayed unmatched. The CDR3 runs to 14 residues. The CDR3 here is CASFSGGAYNEQFF. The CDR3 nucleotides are TGCGCCAGCTTTAGCGGGGGGGCATACAATGAGCAGTTCTTC.

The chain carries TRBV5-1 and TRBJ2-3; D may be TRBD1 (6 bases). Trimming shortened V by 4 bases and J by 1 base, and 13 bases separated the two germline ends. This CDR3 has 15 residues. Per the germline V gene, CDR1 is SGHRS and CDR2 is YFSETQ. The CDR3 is CASSLGHLGTDTQYF. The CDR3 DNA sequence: TGCGCCAGCAGCCTGGGACACCTCGGCACAGATACGCAGTATTTT. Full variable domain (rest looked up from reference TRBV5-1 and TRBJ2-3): KAGVTQTPRYLIKTRGQQVTLSCSPISGHRSVSWYQQTPGQGLQFLFEYFSETQRNKGNFPGRFSGRQFSNSRSEMNVSTLELGDSALYLCASSLGHLGTDTQYFGPGTRLTVL.

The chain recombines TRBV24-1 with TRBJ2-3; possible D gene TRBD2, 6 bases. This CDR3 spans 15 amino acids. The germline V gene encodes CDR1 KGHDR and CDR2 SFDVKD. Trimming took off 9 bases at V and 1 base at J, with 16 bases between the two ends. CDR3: CATRGTEAGTDTQYF. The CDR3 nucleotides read TGTGCCACCCGGGGGACGGAAGCTGGCACAGATACGCAGTATTTT.

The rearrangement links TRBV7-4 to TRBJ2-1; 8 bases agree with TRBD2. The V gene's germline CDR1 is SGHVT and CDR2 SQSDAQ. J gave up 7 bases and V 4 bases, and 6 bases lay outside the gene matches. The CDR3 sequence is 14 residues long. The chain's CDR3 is CASSSGTSLNEQFF. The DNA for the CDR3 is TGTGCCAGCAGCTCCGGGACTAGTCTTAATGAGCAGTTCTTC.

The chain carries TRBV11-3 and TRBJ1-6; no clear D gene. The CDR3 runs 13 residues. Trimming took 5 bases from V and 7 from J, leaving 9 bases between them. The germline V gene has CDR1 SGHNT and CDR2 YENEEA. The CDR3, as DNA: TGTGCCAGCAGCCCCGACTGGAATTCACCCCTCCACTTT. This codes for CASSPDWNSPLHF.

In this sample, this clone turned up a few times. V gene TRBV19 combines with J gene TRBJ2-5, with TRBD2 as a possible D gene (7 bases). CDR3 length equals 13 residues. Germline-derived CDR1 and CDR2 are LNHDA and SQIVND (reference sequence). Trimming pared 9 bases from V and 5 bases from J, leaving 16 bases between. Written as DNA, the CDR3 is TGTGCCAGCGCGGGGGCAGCTCGGGAGACCCAGTACTTC. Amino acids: CASAGAARETQYF.

CDR3 region: CASSSSGTYQPQHF. CDR3 nucleotide sequence: TGTGCCAGCAGCTCCAGCGGGACTTATCAGCCCCAGCATTTT. The chain is built from TRBV28 and TRBJ1-5; TRBD1 might be the D (5 bases). Germline loops: CDR1 MDHEN, CDR2 SYDVKM. V lost 6 bases to trimming and J lost 5 bases, with 14 bases between them. The CDR3 runs 14 residues.

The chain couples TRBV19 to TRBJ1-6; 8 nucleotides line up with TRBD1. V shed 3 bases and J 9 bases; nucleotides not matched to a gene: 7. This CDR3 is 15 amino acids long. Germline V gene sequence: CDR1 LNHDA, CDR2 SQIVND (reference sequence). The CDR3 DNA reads TGTGCCAGTAGTATGGGACAGGAAGGGTTTTCACCCCTCCACTTT. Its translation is CASSMGQEGFSPLHF. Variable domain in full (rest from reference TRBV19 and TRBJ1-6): DGGITQSPKYLFRKEGQNVTLSCEQNLNHDAMYWYRQDPGQGLRLIYYSQIVNDFQKGDIAEGYSVSREKKESFPLTVTSAQKNPTAFYLCASSMGQEGFSPLHFGNGTRLTVT.

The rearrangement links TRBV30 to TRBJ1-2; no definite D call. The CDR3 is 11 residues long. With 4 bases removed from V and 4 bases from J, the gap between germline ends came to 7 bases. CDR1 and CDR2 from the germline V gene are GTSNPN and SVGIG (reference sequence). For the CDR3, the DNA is TGTGCCTGGATAGGCGGCTATGGCTACACCTTC. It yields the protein CAWIGGYGYTF.

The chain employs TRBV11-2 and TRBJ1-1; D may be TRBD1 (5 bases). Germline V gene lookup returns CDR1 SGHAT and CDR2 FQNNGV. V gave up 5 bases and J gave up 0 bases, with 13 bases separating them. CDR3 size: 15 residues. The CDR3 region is CASSPPQGLNTEAFF. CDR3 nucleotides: TGTGCCAGCAGCCCCCCCCAGGGATTGAACACTGAAGCTTTCTTT.

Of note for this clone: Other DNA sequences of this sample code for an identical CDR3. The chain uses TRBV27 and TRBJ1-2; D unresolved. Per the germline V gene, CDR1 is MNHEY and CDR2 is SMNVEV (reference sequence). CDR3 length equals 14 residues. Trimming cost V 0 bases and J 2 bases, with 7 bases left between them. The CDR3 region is CASSLSSGNYGYTF. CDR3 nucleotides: TGTGCCAGCAGTTTATCGAGCGGAAACTATGGCTACACCTTC.

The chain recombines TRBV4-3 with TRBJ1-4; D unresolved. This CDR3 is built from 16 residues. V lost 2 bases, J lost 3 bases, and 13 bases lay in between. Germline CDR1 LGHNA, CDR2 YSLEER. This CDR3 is CASSQSIGTANEKLFF. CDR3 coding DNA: TGCGCCAGCAGCCAATCTATCGGTACGGCTAATGAAAAACTGTTTTTT.

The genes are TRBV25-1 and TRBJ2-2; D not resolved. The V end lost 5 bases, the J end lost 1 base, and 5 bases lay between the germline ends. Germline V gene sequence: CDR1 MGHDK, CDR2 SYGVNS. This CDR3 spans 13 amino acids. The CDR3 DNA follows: TGTGCCAGCAGTCAGGTGAACACCGGGGAGCTGTTTTTT. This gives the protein CASSQVNTGELFF.

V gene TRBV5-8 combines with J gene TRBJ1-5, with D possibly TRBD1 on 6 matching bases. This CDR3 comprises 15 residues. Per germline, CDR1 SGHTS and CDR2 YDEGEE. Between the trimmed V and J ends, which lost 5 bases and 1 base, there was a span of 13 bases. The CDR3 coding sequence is TGTGCCAGCAGTCAGGGGTTATTGAGCAATCAGCCCCAGCATTTT. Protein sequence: CASSQGLLSNQPQHF.

CDR3 DNA sequence: TGTGCCAGCAGCTTACGGACAGGGAACACTGAAGCTTTCTTT. It encodes CASSLRTGNTEAFF. The rearrangement joins TRBV7-6 to TRBJ1-1; 7 bases are a match to TRBD1. From germline, CDR1 is SGHVS and CDR2 FNYEAQ. With V trimmed by 2 bases and J by 1 base, 1 base remained unmatched. CDR3 length: 14 amino acids.

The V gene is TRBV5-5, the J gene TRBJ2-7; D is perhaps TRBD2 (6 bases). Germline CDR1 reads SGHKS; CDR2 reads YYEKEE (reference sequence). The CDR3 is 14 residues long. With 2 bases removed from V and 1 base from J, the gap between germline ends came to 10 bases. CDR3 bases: TGTGCCAGCAGCTTAACGCGGGATTCCTACGAGCAGTACTTC. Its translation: CASSLTRDSYEQYF.

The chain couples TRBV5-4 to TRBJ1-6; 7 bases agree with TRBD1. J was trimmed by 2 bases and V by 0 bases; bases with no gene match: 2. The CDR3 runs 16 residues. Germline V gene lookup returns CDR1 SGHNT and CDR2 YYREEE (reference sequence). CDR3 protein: CASSLEGGAYNSPLHF. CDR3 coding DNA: TGTGCCAGCAGCTTGGAAGGGGGCGCCTATAATTCACCCCTCCACTTT.

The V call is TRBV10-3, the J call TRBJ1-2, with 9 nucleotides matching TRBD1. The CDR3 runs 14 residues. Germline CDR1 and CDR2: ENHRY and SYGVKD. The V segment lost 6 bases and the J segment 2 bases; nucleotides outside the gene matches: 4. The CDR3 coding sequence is TGTGCCATCAGATCAGGGACAGGGAACTATGGCTACACCTTC. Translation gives CAIRSGTGNYGYTF.

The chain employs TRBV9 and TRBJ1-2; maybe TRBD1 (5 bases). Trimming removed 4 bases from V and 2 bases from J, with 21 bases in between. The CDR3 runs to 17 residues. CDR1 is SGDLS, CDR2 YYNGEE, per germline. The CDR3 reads CASSRTRGVGPNYGYTF. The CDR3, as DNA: TGTGCCAGCAGCCGAACCCGGGGGGTTGGGCCAAACTATGGCTACACCTTC.

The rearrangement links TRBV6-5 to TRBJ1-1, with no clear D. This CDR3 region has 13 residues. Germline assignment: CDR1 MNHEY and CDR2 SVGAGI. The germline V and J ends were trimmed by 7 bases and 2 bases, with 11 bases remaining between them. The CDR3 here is CASNMGANTEAFF. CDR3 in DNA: TGTGCCAGCAACATGGGAGCAAACACTGAAGCTTTCTTT.

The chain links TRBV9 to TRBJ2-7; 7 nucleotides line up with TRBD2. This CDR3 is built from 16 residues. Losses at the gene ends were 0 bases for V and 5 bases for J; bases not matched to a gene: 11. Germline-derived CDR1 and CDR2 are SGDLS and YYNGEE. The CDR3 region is CASSVGGRGWRDEQYF. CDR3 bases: TGTGCCAGCAGCGTAGGTGGGAGGGGTTGGCGGGACGAGCAGTACTTC. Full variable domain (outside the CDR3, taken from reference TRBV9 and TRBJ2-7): DSGVTQTPKHLITATGQRVTLRCSPRSGDLSVYWYQQSLDQGLQFLIQYYNGEERAKGNILERFSAQQFPDLHSELNLSSLELGDSALYFCASSVGGRGWRDEQYFGPGTRLTVT.